In its sample, the clone carrying this T cell receptor (beta chain) was seen a few times. No antigen is known for it. In germline, CDR1 is DFQATT, CDR2 SNEGSKA (reference sequence). The length of the CDR3 is 15 residues. The V end was cut by 0 bases, the J end by 0 bases, with 9 bases between. The data are from a study of T-cell memory formation after mild COVID-19. About the study: The two donors had largely donor-specific TCR clusters. General study findings and limits: Contracting clones localized mainly to CM and EM when CD4+ and mainly to EMRA when CD8+. Clones shrinking from day 15 to 85 showed even CD4/CD8 mixes; later expanders tilted CD4+. Specificity for SARS-CoV-2 was not confirmed among the second-wave clones peaking on day 37.

TCRdb ran MiXCR on the 5' RACE reads and lists one entry per CDR3 protein. Found here are more than 110,000 distinct CDR3 sequences, 11% to 15% of them singletons; the top ten hold around 27%. The chain uses TRBV20-1 and TRBJ2-1; no clear D. Sequences were obtained from PBMCs or a T cell subset sorted from them (not recorded which). The TCR originated in an adult woman who had mild COVID-19 (a few samples of this study predate the infection). Cell type and time point are not known. The CDR3 protein is CSARDRMSSYNEQFF. CDR3 coding DNA: TGCAGTGCTAGAGACAGAATGAGCTCCTACAATGAGCAGTTCTTC.